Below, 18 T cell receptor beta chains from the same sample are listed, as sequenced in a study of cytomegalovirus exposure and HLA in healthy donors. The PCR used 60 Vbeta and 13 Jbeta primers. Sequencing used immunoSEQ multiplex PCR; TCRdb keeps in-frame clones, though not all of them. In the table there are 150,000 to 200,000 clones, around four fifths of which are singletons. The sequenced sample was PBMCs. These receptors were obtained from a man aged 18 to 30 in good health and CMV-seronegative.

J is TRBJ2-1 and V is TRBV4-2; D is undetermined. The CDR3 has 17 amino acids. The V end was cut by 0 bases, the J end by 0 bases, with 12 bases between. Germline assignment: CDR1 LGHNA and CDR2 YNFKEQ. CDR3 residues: CASSQEERRYSYNEQFF. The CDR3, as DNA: TGTGCCAGCAGCCAAGAAGAACGTCGGTACTCCTACAATGAGCAGTTCTTC.

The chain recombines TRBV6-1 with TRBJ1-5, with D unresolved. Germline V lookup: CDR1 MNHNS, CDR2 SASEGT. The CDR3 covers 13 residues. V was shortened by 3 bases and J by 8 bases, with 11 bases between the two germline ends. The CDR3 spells CASSESPVEPQHF. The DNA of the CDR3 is TGTGCCAGCAGTGAGTCCCCGGTGGAGCCCCAGCATTTT.

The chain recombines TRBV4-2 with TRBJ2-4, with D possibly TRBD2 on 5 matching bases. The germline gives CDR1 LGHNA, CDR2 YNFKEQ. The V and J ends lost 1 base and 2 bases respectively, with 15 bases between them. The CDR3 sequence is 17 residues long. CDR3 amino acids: CASSQAGVQEPKNIQYF. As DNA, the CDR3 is TGTGCCAGCAGCCAAGCCGGGGTTCAGGAGCCCAAAAACATTCAGTACTTC.

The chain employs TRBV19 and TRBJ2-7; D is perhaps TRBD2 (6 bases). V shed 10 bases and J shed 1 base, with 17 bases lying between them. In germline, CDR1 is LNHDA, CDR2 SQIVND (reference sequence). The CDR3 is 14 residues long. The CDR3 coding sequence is TGTGCCACCCAACCCCGGCTAGCGTCCTACGAGCAGTACTTC. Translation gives CATQPRLASYEQYF.

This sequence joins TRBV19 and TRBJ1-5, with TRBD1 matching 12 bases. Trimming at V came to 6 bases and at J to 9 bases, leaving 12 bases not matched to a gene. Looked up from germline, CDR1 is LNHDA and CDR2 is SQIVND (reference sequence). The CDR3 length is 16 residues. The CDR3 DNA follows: TGTGCCAGTAGCCTGGGACAGGGGGCGTTTATGCCGCCCCAGCATTTT. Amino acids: CASSLGQGAFMPPQHF.

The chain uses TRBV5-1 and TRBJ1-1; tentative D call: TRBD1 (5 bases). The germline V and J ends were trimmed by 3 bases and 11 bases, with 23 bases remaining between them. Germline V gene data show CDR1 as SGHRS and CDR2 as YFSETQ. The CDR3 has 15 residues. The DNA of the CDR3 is TGCGCCAGCAGCTCTTCTCCACAGGACCCGGAGGGGGCTTTCTTT. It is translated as CASSSSPQDPEGAFF.

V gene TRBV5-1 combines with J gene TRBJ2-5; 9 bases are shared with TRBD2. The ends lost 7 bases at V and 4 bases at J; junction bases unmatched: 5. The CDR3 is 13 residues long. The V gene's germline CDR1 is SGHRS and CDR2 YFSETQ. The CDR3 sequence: CASRTSVTETQYF. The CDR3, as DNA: TGCGCCAGCCGGACTAGCGTAACAGAGACCCAGTACTTC.

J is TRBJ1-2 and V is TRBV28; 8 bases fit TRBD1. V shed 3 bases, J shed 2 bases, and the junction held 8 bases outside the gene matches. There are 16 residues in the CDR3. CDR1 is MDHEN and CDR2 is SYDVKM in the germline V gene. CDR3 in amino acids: CASSFWTGNLNYGYTF. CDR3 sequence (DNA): TGTGCCAGCAGTTTCTGGACAGGGAATCTCAACTATGGCTACACCTTC.

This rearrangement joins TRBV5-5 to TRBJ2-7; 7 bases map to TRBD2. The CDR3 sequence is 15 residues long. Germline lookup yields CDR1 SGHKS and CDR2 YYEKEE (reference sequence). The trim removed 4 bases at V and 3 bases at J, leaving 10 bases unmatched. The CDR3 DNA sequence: TGTGCCAGCAGCCCGATAGGACTAGACGGCTACGAGCAGTACTTC. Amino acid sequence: CASSPIGLDGYEQYF.

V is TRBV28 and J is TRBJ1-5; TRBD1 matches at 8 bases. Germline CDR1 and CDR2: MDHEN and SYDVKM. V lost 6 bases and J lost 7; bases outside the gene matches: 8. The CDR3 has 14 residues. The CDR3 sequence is CASSFRQGLQPQHF. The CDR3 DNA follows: TGTGCCAGCAGCTTCCGACAGGGGTTGCAGCCCCAGCATTTT.

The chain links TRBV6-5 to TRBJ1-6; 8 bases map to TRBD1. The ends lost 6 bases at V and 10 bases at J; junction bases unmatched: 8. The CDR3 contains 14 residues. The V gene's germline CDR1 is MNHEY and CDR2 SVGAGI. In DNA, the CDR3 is TGTGCCAGCAGCACCGGGACAGGAGGGTCACCCCTCCACTTT. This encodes CASSTGTGGSPLHF.

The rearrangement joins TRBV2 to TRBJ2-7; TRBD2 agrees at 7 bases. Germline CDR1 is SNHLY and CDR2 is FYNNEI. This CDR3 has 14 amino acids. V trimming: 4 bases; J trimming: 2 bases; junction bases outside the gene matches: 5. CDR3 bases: TGTGCCAGCAGTGCTGGTGGGAGGGCCTACGAGCAGTACTTC. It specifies CASSAGGRAYEQYF.

The CDR3 reads CASSFLAGNTGELFF. The DNA of the CDR3 is TGTGCCAGCAGCTTCCTAGCGGGGAACACCGGGGAGCTGTTTTTT. V is TRBV7-3 and J is TRBJ2-2; 8 nucleotides align to TRBD2. In germline, CDR1 is SGHTA, CDR2 FQGTGA. This CDR3 spans 15 amino acids. With V trimmed by 3 bases and J by 1 base, 1 base remained unmatched.

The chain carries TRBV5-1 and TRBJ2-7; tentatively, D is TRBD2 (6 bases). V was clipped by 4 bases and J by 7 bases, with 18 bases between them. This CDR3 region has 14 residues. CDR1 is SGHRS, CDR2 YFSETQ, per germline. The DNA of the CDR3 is TGCGCCAGCAGCAGCGGACCTGGCGGGGAAGAGCAGTACTTC. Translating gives CASSSGPGGEEQYF.

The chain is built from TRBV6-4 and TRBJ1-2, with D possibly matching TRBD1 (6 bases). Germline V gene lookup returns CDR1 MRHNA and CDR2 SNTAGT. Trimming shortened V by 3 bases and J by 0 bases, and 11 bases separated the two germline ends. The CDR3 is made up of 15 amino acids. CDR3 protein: CASSEETGPNYGYTF. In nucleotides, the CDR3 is TGTGCCAGCAGTGAAGAGACAGGACCTAACTATGGCTACACCTTC.

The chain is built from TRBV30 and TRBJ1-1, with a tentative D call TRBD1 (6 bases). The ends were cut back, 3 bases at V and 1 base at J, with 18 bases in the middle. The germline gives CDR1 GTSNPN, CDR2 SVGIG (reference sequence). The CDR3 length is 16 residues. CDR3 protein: CAWRLLGGAPNTEAFF. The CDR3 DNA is TGTGCCTGGAGACTCCTGGGGGGGGCTCCGAACACTGAAGCTTTCTTT.

The CDR3 DNA reads TGTGCCAGCAGCGCGACAGGGGGGCATGAAAAACTGTTTTTT. As protein: CASSATGGHEKLFF. V and J are TRBV9 and TRBJ1-4; 9 bases line up with TRBD1. After removal of 3 bases from V and 6 bases from J, the junction contained 3 bases not matched to a gene. Per the germline V gene, CDR1 is SGDLS and CDR2 is YYNGEE. CDR3 length equals 14 residues.

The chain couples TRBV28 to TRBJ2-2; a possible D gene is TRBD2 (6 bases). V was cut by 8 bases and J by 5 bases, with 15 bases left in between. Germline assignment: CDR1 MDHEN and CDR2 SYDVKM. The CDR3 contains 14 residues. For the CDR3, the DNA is TGTGCCAGCCGGAGGGCCCCTCAAACCGGGGAGCTGTTTTTT. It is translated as CASRRAPQTGELFF.